The sequence of this T cell receptor beta chain was determined in a study of OX40 agonist ivuxolimab in advanced cancers. Study summary: Patients were infused with ivuxolimab every 2 weeks at 0.01 to 10 mg/kg. Participants averaged 60 years of age (range about 23 to 79) and were less than 85% male. General observations from the study: The mean number of expanded clones was higher in CD8+ T cells than in CD4+.

The CDR3 has 14 amino acids. The V gene's germline CDR1 is SEHNR and CDR2 FQNEAQ (reference sequence). The germline V and J ends were trimmed by 1 base and 4 bases, with 11 bases remaining between them. This clone was detected only once. Its antigen is still unknown. Some clones are missing from TCRdb's copy, which holds only in-frame ones; the method was immunoSEQ multiplex PCR. The sample shows just under 95,000 clones, roughly 84% of them seen only once. This chain connects TRBV7-9 to TRBJ2-7; tentatively, D is TRBD1 (5 bases). Here the sequenced sample was CD4+ or CD8+ T cells sorted from blood, taken in a trial of the OX40 agonist ivuxolimab. The clonotype comes from an adult with an advanced solid tumor such as melanoma, head and neck, liver or kidney cancer. In DNA form, the CDR3 reads TGTGCCAGCAGCTTAGGAGGAACAGGATACGAGCAGTACTTC. Encoded protein: CASSLGGTGYEQYF.